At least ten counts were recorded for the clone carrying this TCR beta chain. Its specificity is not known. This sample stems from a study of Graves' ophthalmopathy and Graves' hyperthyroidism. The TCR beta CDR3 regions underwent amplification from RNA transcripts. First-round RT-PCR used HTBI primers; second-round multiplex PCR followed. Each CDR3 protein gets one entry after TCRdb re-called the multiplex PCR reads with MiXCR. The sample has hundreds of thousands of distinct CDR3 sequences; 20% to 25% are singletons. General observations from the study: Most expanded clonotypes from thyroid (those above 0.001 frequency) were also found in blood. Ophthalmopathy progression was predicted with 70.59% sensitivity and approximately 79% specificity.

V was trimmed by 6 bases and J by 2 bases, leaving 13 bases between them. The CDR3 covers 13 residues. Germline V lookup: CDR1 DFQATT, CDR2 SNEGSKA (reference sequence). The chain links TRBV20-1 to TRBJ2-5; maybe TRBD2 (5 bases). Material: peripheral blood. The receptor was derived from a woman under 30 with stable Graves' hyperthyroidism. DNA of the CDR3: TGCAGTGCCAGTGGAGGCGGTCAAGAGACCCAGTACTTC. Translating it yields CSASGGGQETQYF.